The rows below give T cell receptor beta chains drawn from one sample of a study of metastatic and nonmetastatic thyroid tumors. Using MiXCR, TCRdb reanalyzed the PCR reads. The data hold over 10,000 clones, with about 12% observed a single time. The source material was blood. These receptors were taken from a female donor with papillary thyroid cancer or a benign thyroid nodule (not recorded which). Some clones in this sample may be carry-over from other donors' samples. Both conserved end residues are part of each CDR3. D genes are given only for firm matches. A row's size may be missing; if present it is once, few, many or a size class.

size	V	length	D	J	CDR3	DNA
many	TRBV7-2	14	TRBD1	TRBJ1-2	CASSSGTGGYGYTF	TGTGCCAGCAGCTCTGGGACAGGGGGCTATGGCTACACCTTC
few	TRBV6-1	15	.	TRBJ1-5	CVSSEGRVSNQPQHF	TGTGTCAGCAGTGAAGGACGGGTAAGCAATCAGCCCCAGCATTTT
many	TRBV29-1	15	TRBD1	TRBJ2-7	CSVVPGQGASYEQYF	TGCAGCGTTGTACCGGGACAGGGGGCGTCGTACGAGCAGTACTTC
.	TRBV12-5	14	.	TRBJ2-1	CASCRGGTINEQFF	TGTGCTAGTTGTAGAGGGGGGACTATCAATGAGCAGTTCTTC
many	TRBV11-2	18	TRBD1	TRBJ2-7	CASSLTSDRGRTTYEQYF	TGTGCCAGCAGCTTGACCTCTGACAGGGGGCGGACCACCTACGAGCAGTACTTC
many	TRBV7-8	14	.	TRBJ1-4	CASSPPGANEKLFF	TGTGCCAGCAGCCCACCGGGGGCTAATGAAAAACTGTTTTTT
many	TRBV7-3	13	TRBD1	TRBJ1-1	CAGHRDRRPEAFF	TGTGCCGGACACCGGGACAGGAGGCCTGAAGCTTTCTTT
many	TRBV7-3	15	.	TRBJ2-1	CASSTTNTGEDEQFF	TGTGCCAGCAGCACGACGAATACAGGGGAGGATGAGCAGTTCTTC
many	TRBV3-1	12	.	TRBJ1-4	CASRENREKLFF	TGTGCCAGCCGCGAAAACAGGGAAAAACTGTTTTTT
.	TRBV6-2/TRBV6-3	17	TRBD2	TRBJ2-1	CASLPRGLAGGLHEQFF	TGTGCCAGCTTGCCTCGGGGACTAGCTGGAGGGTTGCATGAGCAGTTCTTC
many	TRBV11-2	14	TRBD1	TRBJ1-1	CASTPDRANTEAFF	TGTGCCAGCACCCCGGACAGGGCGAACACTGAAGCTTTCTTT
medium-sized	TRBV28	13	.	TRBJ1-2	CASSFPHRDDYTF	TGTGCCAGCAGTTTCCCCCACAGGGACGACTACACCTTC
many	TRBV5-1	14	.	TRBJ2-3	CASSLATVTDTQYF	TGCGCCAGCAGCTTGGCCACAGTCACAGATACGCAGTATTTT
many	TRBV20-1	14	TRBD1	TRBJ1-1	CSALNPGGGTEAFF	TGCAGTGCTCTCAACCCAGGGGGGGGCACTGAAGCTTTCTTT
few	TRBV6-1	14	.	TRBJ2-3	CASSQDWVTDTQYF	TGTGCCAGCAGTCAGGATTGGGTCACAGATACGCAGTATTTT
medium-sized	TRBV6-2/TRBV6-3	14	.	TRBJ1-1	CASSYPHSGSEAFF	TGTGCCAGCAGTTACCCTCATTCGGGGAGTGAAGCTTTCTTT
many	TRBV7-2	15	.	TRBJ2-4	CASSRDRSAKNIQYF	TGTGCCAGCAGCCGCGACCGCTCCGCCAAAAACATTCAGTACTTC
.	TRBV20-1	14	.	TRBJ1-2	CSARDVGSLGGYTF	TGCAGTGCTAGAGATGTCGGCTCGCTCGGCGGCTACACCTTC
many	TRBV5-1	15	TRBD2	TRBJ2-3	CASRVSGTSTDTQYF	TGCGCCAGCAGAGTAAGCGGGACTAGCACAGATACGCAGTATTTT
many	TRBV20-1	15	TRBD2	TRBJ2-7	CSANLGLAGVHEQYF	TGCAGTGCTAACCTCGGACTAGCGGGAGTGCACGAGCAGTACTTC
few	TRBV28	16	TRBD2	TRBJ2-2	CASSLPLAAYTGELFF	TGTGCCAGCAGTTTACCACTAGCGGCCTACACCGGGGAGCTGTTTTTT
.	TRBV6-6	14	.	TRBJ1-5	CASSYAGNNQPQHF	TGTGCCAGCAGTTACGCGGGAAACAATCAGCCCCAGCATTTT
medium-sized	TRBV20-1	15	TRBD2	TRBJ2-7	CSAHASERGLYEQYF	TGCAGTGCCCACGCCTCGGAGCGGGGCCTCTACGAGCAGTACTTC
medium-sized	TRBV19	12	.	TRBJ2-7	CASSMDGLAQYF	TGTGCCAGTAGTATGGACGGCCTAGCCCAGTACTTC
.	TRBV7-8	17	.	TRBJ1-5	CASSLGIGNGGDQPQHF	TGTGCCAGCAGTTTAGGTATCGGGAACGGAGGGGATCAGCCCCAGCATTTT
few	TRBV10-3	13	.	TRBJ2-3	CAISEDGIDTQYF	TGTGCCATCAGTGAGGACGGGATCGATACGCAGTATTTT
many	TRBV5-4	15	TRBD1	TRBJ2-3	CASSNRDRGTDTQYF	TGTGCCAGCAGCAACCGGGACAGGGGTACAGATACGCAGTATTTT
medium-sized	TRBV11-2	14	.	TRBJ1-2	CASSPLLGPYGYTF	TGTGCCAGCAGCCCGCTGCTGGGCCCCTATGGCTACACCTTC
.	TRBV18	16	.	TRBJ2-2	CASSPRQGEATGELFF	TGCGCCAGCTCACCTCGGCAGGGGGAGGCCACCGGGGAGCTGTTTTTT
many	TRBV5-6	13	.	TRBJ1-2	CASSLQGPAGYTF	TGTGCCAGCAGCTTGCAGGGGCCAGCGGGCTACACCTTC
many	TRBV11-3	18	TRBD1	TRBJ1-5	CASSPGTGGAMGWQPQHF	TGTGCCAGCAGCCCTGGGACAGGGGGCGCGATGGGATGGCAGCCCCAGCATTTT
many	TRBV30	15	TRBD2	TRBJ2-1	CAWSPGLAVSDEQFF	TGTGCCTGGAGTCCCGGACTAGCGGTATCAGATGAGCAGTTCTTC
many	TRBV6-1	13	.	TRBJ2-3	CASAAVSTDTQYF	TGTGCCAGCGCGGCCGTCAGCACAGATACGCAGTATTTT
medium-sized	TRBV27	16	TRBD1	TRBJ2-7	CASSLGDRGLSYEQYF	TGTGCCAGCAGTTTGGGGGACAGGGGCCTCTCCTACGAGCAGTACTTC
many	TRBV7-9	14	.	TRBJ2-2	CASSSGQISGELFF	TGTGCCAGCAGCTCAGGACAGATTAGCGGGGAGCTGTTTTTT
many	TRBV11-1	15	TRBD1	TRBJ2-1	CASSTPGQPYNEQFF	TGTGCCAGCAGCACTCCGGGACAGCCTTACAATGAGCAGTTCTTC
many	TRBV7-3	16	.	TRBJ2-2	CASSLMGGPSTGELFF	TGTGCCAGCAGCTTAATGGGGGGCCCCTCGACCGGGGAGCTGTTTTTT
medium-sized	TRBV12-3/TRBV12-4	8	.	TRBJ1-2	CASPGYTF	TGTGCCAGCCCTGGCTACACCTTC
many	TRBV2	19	.	TRBJ2-7	CASNLPRDTSYKSSYEQYF	TGTGCCAGCAACCTCCCCCGGGACACAAGCTATAAGAGCTCCTACGAGCAGTACTTC
many	TRBV28	16	.	TRBJ1-4	CASSWSVGPTNEKLFF	TGTGCCAGCAGTTGGAGCGTGGGACCAACTAATGAAAAACTGTTTTTT
many	TRBV30	16	.	TRBJ1-1	CAWSVPQGGVNTEAFF	TGTGCCTGGAGTGTACCTCAGGGCGGGGTGAACACTGAAGCTTTCTTT
many	TRBV7-2	20	.	TRBJ1-6	CASSLVVVGGLSSYNSPLHF	TGTGCCAGCAGCTTAGTAGTAGTTGGCGGATTGAGCTCCTATAATTCACCCCTCCACTTT
medium-sized	TRBV28	15	.	TRBJ1-1	CASSLFGGVNTEAFF	TGTGCCAGCAGTTTATTCGGGGGAGTGAACACTGAAGCTTTCTTT
once	TRBV20-1	14	TRBD1	TRBJ1-5	CSARGRIRGQPQHF	TGCAGTGCTAGAGGTAGGATTAGGGGGCAACCCCAGCATTTT
many	TRBV19	14	.	TRBJ1-5	CASRVTEDYQPQHF	TGTGCCAGTAGAGTGACAGAAGACTATCAGCCCCAGCATTTT
few	TRBV18	14	TRBD1	TRBJ1-4	CASSPGTEGEKLFF	TGTGCCAGCTCACCAGGGACAGAAGGGGAAAAACTGTTTTTT
many	TRBV20-1	13	.	TRBJ2-3	CSATQGGADTQYF	TGCAGTGCGACACAGGGAGGGGCAGATACGCAGTATTTT